This is a list of T cell receptor beta chains from one sample in a study of shared clonotypes between healthy human individuals. The repertoire was sequenced with immunoSEQ multiplex PCR; TCRdb's copy has only in-frame clones and lacks some. The sample shows 450,000 to 500,000 clones, 76% of them seen only once. The specimen was PBMCs. These receptors were taken from a woman aged 40 to 49 in good health. Some clones in this sample may be carry-over from other donors' samples. CDR3s include the opening cysteine and the closing phenylalanine or tryptophan. The D gene is left open where the match is weak.

v_gene	d_gene	j_gene	CDR3aa
TRBV2	.	TRBJ2-5	CASTGLANSETQYF
TRBV5-1	.	TRBJ1-2	CASSLSGTSYGYTF
TRBV7-8	TRBD1	TRBJ2-1	CASRPTGFMGDEQFF
TRBV11-2	.	TRBJ2-5	CASSQEKETQYF
TRBV6-5	.	TRBJ2-3	CASRTRRRGTDTQYF
TRBV27	.	TRBJ2-7	CASSQPGRPYEQYF
TRBV2	.	TRBJ1-5	CASSGSLNQPQHF
TRBV19	.	TRBJ1-1	CASSIGGLTEAFF
TRBV7-3	TRBD1	TRBJ1-4	CASSAGQGFEKLFF
TRBV5-8	.	TRBJ2-5	CASNHRPAGEETQYF
TRBV30	.	TRBJ2-7	CAWSVGNEQYF
TRBV4-3	.	TRBJ1-1	CASSQEAPGHTEAFF
TRBV2	.	TRBJ2-3	CASSWSGVDTQYF
TRBV9	TRBD2	TRBJ2-1	CASSVGEGTSGRWNEQFF
TRBV30	.	TRBJ2-7	CAMDNSYEQYF
TRBV10-3	.	TRBJ1-3	CAIGGALGARSSGNTIYF
TRBV28	.	TRBJ2-5	CASSRDLRRDQYF
TRBV7-8	TRBD1	TRBJ2-5	CASSTRGKAQETQYF
TRBV9	TRBD2	TRBJ2-1	CASSVGVAGDNEQFF
TRBV7-2	.	TRBJ1-1	CASSPWAVLKNTEAFF
TRBV7-4	.	TRBJ1-1	CASSSQRGREAFF
TRBV28	.	TRBJ1-5	CASGEQVSNQPQHF
TRBV10-1	.	TRBJ1-1	CALLTQRGTQNTEAFF
TRBV13	TRBD2	TRBJ2-7	CASSLASGSVGSSGFYEQYF
TRBV19	TRBD2	TRBJ2-1	CASSMTSGKVGYHEQFF
TRBV30	TRBD2	TRBJ2-5	CAWSVETGTSGEETQYF
TRBV5-1	.	TRBJ2-1	CASGPDSYNEQFF
TRBV7-2	.	TRBJ2-7	CASSSLYYEQYF
TRBV30	.	TRBJ2-7	CAWSETSDEQYF
TRBV28	.	TRBJ1-5	CASGRHPNQPQHF
TRBV7-9	.	TRBJ2-5	CASTPSARGETQYF
TRBV4-2	TRBD2	TRBJ2-1	CASSQEGLGSPYNEQFF
TRBV5-1	.	TRBJ2-5	CASSFGETQYF
TRBV18	TRBD1	TRBJ1-2	CASSRDRRNYGYTF
TRBV13	.	TRBJ2-7	CASSLGRRAPYEQYF
TRBV7-9	TRBD2	TRBJ2-1	CASSFGTSAYNEQFF
TRBV30	.	TRBJ1-1	CAWSVYFAEAFF
TRBV6-5	.	TRBJ2-7	CASSYRDKAYEQYF
TRBV2	.	TRBJ1-5	CASKKGRVENQPQHF
TRBV7-8	TRBD2	TRBJ2-7	CASSSPGAGGEEQYF
TRBV19	.	TRBJ1-5	CASSITREGNQPQHF
TRBV7-3	.	TRBJ2-1	CASSPGTTSLGEQFF
TRBV30	.	TRBJ2-5	CAWNTGAGETQYF
TRBV27	.	TRBJ1-6	CASSWRGDNSPLHF
TRBV30	.	TRBJ1-4	CAWSGSTNEKLFF
TRBV27	.	TRBJ2-3	CASSLVRGTDTQYF
TRBV19	.	TRBJ2-4	CASSISGVGLGGLNIQYF
TRBV5-4	TRBD2	TRBJ2-2	CASRTGTSGNRGELFF
TRBV28	.	TRBJ1-6	CASRQSSYNSPLHF
TRBV7-9	.	TRBJ1-1	CASSPPRGLGTEAFF